Listed here is a single T cell receptor beta chain. The protocol was immunoSEQ multiplex PCR, while the TCRdb copy is restricted to in-frame clones and leaves out a portion. The sample shows about 60,000 clones, approximately 82% of them seen only once. These data belong to a study of blood T cell repertoires in COVID-19. Study in general: Some COVID-19 samples were acute and others convalescent; all came from the United States, Italy and Spain.

The germline gives CDR1 SGHRS, CDR2 YFSETQ. The V end lost 0 bases, the J end lost 2 bases, and 11 bases lay between the germline ends. The CDR3 contains 16 residues. Sequenced: peripheral blood. This chain uses TRBV5-1 with TRBJ1-4; D is perhaps TRBD1 (5 bases). The sequence was collected from a man aged 60 to 69 with acute or convalescent COVID-19. The CDR3 sequence: CASSLAGGRTNEKLFF. The CDR3 nucleotides read TGCGCCAGCAGCTTGGCGGGGGGGAGGACTAATGAAAAACTGTTTTTT.